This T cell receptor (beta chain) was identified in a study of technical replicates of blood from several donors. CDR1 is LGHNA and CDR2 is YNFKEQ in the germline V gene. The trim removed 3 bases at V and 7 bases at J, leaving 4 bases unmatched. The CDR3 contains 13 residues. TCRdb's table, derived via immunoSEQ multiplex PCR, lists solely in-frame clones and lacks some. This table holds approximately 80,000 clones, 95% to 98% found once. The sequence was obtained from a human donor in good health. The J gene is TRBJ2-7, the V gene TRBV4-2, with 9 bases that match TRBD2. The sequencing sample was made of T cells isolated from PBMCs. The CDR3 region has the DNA TGTGCCAGCAGCCAGGCGGGAGGGGGGGAGCAGTACTTC. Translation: CASSQAGGGEQYF.